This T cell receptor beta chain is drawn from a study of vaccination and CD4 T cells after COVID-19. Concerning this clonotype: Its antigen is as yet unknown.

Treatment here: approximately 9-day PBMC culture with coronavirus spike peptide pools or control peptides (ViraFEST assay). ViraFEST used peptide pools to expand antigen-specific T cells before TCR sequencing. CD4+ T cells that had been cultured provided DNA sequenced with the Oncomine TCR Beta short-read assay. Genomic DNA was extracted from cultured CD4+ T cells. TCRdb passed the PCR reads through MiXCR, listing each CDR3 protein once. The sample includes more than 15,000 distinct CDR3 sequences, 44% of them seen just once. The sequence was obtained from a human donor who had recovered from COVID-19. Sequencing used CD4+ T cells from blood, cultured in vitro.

In DNA, the CDR3 is TGTGCCAGCAGCCAAGGGTCGGGCAATCAGCCCCAGCATTTT. Amino acids: CASSQGSGNQPQHF. The chain joins TRBV7-9 to TRBJ1-5; no firm D call. V was cut by 5 bases and J by 2 bases, with 10 bases left in between. CDR3 length equals 14 residues. Germline CDR1 reads SEHNR; CDR2 reads FQNEAQ (reference sequence).